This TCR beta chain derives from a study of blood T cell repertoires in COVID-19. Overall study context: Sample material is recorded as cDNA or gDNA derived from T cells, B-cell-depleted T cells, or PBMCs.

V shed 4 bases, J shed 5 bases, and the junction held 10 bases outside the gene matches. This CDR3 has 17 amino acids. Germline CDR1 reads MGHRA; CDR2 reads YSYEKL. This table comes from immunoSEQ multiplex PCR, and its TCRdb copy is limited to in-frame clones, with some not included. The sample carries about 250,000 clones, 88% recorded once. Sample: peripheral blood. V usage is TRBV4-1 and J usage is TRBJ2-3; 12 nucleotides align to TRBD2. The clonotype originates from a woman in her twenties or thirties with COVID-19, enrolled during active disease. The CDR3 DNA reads TGCGCCAGCAGCCGAAGTGTGTCTAGCGGGGGGGTAGATACGCAGTATTTT. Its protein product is CASSRSVSSGGVDTQYF.